The subject of this entry is one T cell receptor (beta chain). What it recognizes is unknown. This sample was taken from a study of shared clonotypes between healthy human individuals. Overall study findings and caveats: As a rule, naive subsets had a larger estimated richness than memory subsets.

Germline V gene data show CDR1 as MDHEN and CDR2 as SYDVKM. Trimming pared 7 bases from V and 2 bases from J, leaving 9 bases between. CDR3 size: 12 residues. Generated by immunoSEQ multiplex PCR, the TCRdb table keeps only in-frame clones and is missing some. The sample consists of a few hundred thousand clones, around 95% of them appearing once. CD45RO-negative, CCR7-selected cells formed the naive CD8 fraction, which excluded terminally differentiated effector memory CD45RA+ cells. Sample: naive CD8+ T cells sorted from blood. The receptor was isolated from a woman in her twenties or thirties in good health. This chain connects TRBV28 to TRBJ2-7, with no clear D. The CDR3 DNA is TGTGCCAGCACCGCCTCCCCCTACGAGCAGTACTTC. It translates to CASTASPYEQYF.